This T cell receptor (beta chain) came from a study of shared clonotypes between healthy human individuals. Notes on the study in general: For sorted subsets, rarefaction showed incomplete sequencing despite large depth. Naive subsets tended to show greater estimated richness than memory subsets.

Deep was the level at which the assay was run. The input for sorted-subset replicate PCRs was approximately 210 ng DNA, 25,000 to 30,000 T cell genomes. Some clones are missing from TCRdb's copy, which holds only in-frame ones; the method was immunoSEQ multiplex PCR. The table records about a million clones, roughly 80% of them present only once. After removal of 0 bases from V and 3 bases from J, the junction contained 8 bases not matched to a gene. CDR3 length: 17 residues. The germline gives CDR1 LGHNA, CDR2 YSLEER. On this clone: Its matching antigen is unknown.

The clonotype was recovered from a man younger than 35 in good health. Some clones in this sample may be carry-over from other donors' samples. This sequence joins TRBV4-3 and TRBJ2-4; the match to TRBD2 covers 7 bases. Sequencing was performed on memory CD4+ T cells from PBMCs. Indicated subset: CD45RA-negative fraction. DNA for the CDR3: TGCGCCAGCAGCCAAGATTCGGTGGGAGGGGTCAAAAACATTCAGTACTTC. Residues: CASSQDSVGGVKNIQYF.